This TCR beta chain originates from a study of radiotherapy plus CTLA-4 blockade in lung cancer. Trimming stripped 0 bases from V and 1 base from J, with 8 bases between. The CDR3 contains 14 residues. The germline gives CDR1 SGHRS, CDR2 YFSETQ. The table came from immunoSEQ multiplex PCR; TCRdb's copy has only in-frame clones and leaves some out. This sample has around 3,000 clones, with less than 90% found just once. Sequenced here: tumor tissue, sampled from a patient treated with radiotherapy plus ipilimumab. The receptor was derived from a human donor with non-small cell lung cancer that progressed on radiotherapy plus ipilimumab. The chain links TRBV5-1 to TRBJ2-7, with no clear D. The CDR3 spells CASSLASQSYEQYF. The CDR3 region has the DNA TGCGCCAGCAGCTTGGCGTCACAATCCTACGAGCAGTACTTC.